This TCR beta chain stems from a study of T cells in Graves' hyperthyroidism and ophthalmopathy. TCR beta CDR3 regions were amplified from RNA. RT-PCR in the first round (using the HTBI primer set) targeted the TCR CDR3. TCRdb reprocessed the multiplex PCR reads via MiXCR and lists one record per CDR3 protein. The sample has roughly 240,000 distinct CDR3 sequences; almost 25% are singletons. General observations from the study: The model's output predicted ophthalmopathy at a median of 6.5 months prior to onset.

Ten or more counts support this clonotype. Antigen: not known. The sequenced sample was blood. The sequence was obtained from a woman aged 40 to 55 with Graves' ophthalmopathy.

In DNA form, the CDR3 reads TGTGCCAGCAGTGATACCCCGACAGGGGCGCTCACTGAAGCTTTCTTT. It is translated as CASSDTPTGALTEAFF. J is TRBJ1-1 and V is TRBV25-1; 8 nucleotides align to TRBD1. CDR1 is MGHDK, CDR2 SYGVNS, per germline. This CDR3 comprises 16 residues. Unmatched junction bases numbered 10, after V lost 3 bases and J lost 4 bases.